The 17 T cell receptor beta chains listed next were all sequenced from one sample in a study of beta chain features in type 1 diabetes. Every isolated RNA sample was fully reverse transcribed, so sequencing captured expressed TCRB transcripts. Sequenced by immunoSEQ multiplex PCR; TCRdb stores in-frame clones only, minus some. The sample contains about 370,000 clones, more than 12% of which appear only once. Material for sequencing was naive CD4+ T cells from blood. The receptor source for this set is a woman between 18 and 30 years old in good health.

The rearrangement links TRBV5-4 to TRBJ2-1; 7 bases are a match to TRBD2. The germline V gene encodes CDR1 SGHNT and CDR2 YYREEE (reference sequence). The CDR3 length is 15 residues. V trimming: 0 bases; J trimming: 7 bases; junction bases outside the gene matches: 7. The CDR3 protein is CASSLGGSSGNEQFF. The CDR3 nucleotides read TGTGCCAGCAGCTTGGGGGGTTCTAGCGGTAATGAGCAGTTCTTC.

This clone was seen a handful of times. This chain connects TRBV27 to TRBJ2-1; possibly TRBD2 for D (6 bases). Germline assignment: CDR1 MNHEY and CDR2 SMNVEV (reference sequence). Trimming left V 1 base short and J 6 bases short, with 7 bases between. The CDR3 has 13 amino acids. The CDR3 coding sequence is TGTGCCAGCAGTTTATTCGGGGGCAATGAGCAGTTCTTC. Translation gives CASSLFGGNEQFF.

In this sample, this clone turned up a few times. The chain is built from TRBV27 and TRBJ1-2; tentative D call: TRBD1 (5 bases). The V and J ends lost 10 bases and 0 bases respectively, with 15 bases between them. This CDR3 has 14 residues. Germline loops: CDR1 MNHEY, CDR2 SMNVEV (reference sequence). CDR3 coding DNA: TGTGCCACGAGAATGGGGGGAGCTAACTATGGCTACACCTTC. Protein sequence: CATRMGGANYGYTF.

V usage is TRBV7-2 and J usage is TRBJ2-5; tentative D call: TRBD2 (6 bases). V gave up 0 bases and J gave up 5 bases, with 13 bases separating them. The CDR3 length is 15 residues. The germline CDR1 and CDR2 sequences are SGHTA and FQGNSA. CDR3 in DNA: TGTGCCAGCAGCTTAGCTATCGGGAGAAAGGAGACCCAGTACTTC. Residues: CASSLAIGRKETQYF.

This clone showed up just a few times. V and J are TRBV6-1 and TRBJ2-7; D is unresolved. CDR1 is MNHNS and CDR2 is SASEGT in the germline V gene. The CDR3 spans 15 residues. Deletions cut 2 bases from V and 4 bases from J, with 15 bases between. The CDR3 nucleotides read TGTGCCAGCAGTGAATTGAGGAAATCCCGATACGAGCAGTACTTC. Protein: CASSELRKSRYEQYF.

The V and J genes are TRBV15 and TRBJ2-6; D is uncertain. CDR1 is LNHNV and CDR2 is YYDKDF in the germline V gene (reference sequence). V was cut by 4 bases and J by 1 base, with 5 bases left in between. The CDR3 extends over 14 amino acids. The CDR3 loop reads CATSTGSGANVLTF. The DNA for the CDR3 is TGTGCCACCAGCACCGGGTCTGGGGCCAACGTCCTGACTTTC.

This sequence joins TRBV27 and TRBJ2-1; 7 positions agree with TRBD2. Trimming took 8 bases from V and 1 from J; bases not matched to a gene: 5. Germline CDR1 MNHEY, CDR2 SMNVEV (reference sequence). This CDR3 comprises 14 residues. For the CDR3, the DNA is TGTGCCAGCGCCTCTAGCGGTTCCTACAATGAGCAGTTCTTC. It codes for CASASSGSYNEQFF.

The CDR3 DNA reads as TGTGCCAGCGGCGGATCCTACGAGCAGTACTTC. The encoded protein is CASGGSYEQYF. The rearrangement links TRBV21-1 to TRBJ2-7; the tabulated D call, TRBD2, remains unverified against the DNA. TRBV21-1 is a documented pseudogene. The CDR3 is 11 residues long.

This sequence joins TRBV6-5 and TRBJ2-6, with a tentative D call TRBD1 (6 bases). The ends were cut back, 0 bases at V and 4 bases at J, with 10 bases in the middle. This CDR3 has 16 amino acids. Germline V lookup: CDR1 MNHEY, CDR2 SVGAGI. The CDR3 DNA follows: TGTGCCAGCAGTTACTCGAGTGGGGGCGGGGCCAACGTCCTGACTTTC. This gives the protein CASSYSSGGGANVLTF.

V gene TRBV18 combines with J gene TRBJ1-5; no clear D gene. This CDR3 has 13 residues. CDR1 and CDR2 from the germline V gene are KGHSH and LQKENI. The V and J ends lost 3 bases and 1 base respectively, with 4 bases between them. In DNA form, the CDR3 reads TGTGCCAGCTCACCCCCGAGCAATCAGCCCCAGCATTTT. Translating gives CASSPPSNQPQHF.

The rearrangement uses TRBV11-2 and TRBJ2-3; 10 bases line up with TRBD2. With V trimmed by 5 bases and J by 4 bases, 9 bases remained unmatched. Germline V lookup: CDR1 SGHAT, CDR2 FQNNGV. The CDR3 length is 16 residues. The chain's CDR3 is CASSLTQREGSDTQYF. Here the CDR3 DNA reads TGTGCCAGCAGCCTCACCCAGCGGGAGGGCTCAGATACGCAGTATTTT.

This clone was picked up a small number of times. J is TRBJ2-7 and V is TRBV10-3, with 10 positions matching TRBD1. In germline, CDR1 is ENHRY, CDR2 SYGVKD. The CDR3 is 13 amino acids. V was clipped by 4 bases and J by 5 bases; unmatched bases: 2. CDR3 sequence (DNA): TGTGCCATCAGTGGGGACAGGGGCAACGAGCAGTACTTC. Translated: CAISGDRGNEQYF.

This sequence joins TRBV6-5 and TRBJ2-7; 9 nucleotides line up with TRBD1. Per germline, CDR1 MNHEY and CDR2 SVGAGI. The CDR3 runs to 14 residues. V lost 6 bases, J lost 3 bases, and 6 bases stayed unmatched. CDR3: CASREDRGNYEQYF. The CDR3 bases are TGTGCCAGCAGGGAAGACAGGGGGAACTACGAGCAGTACTTC.

This clone was seen more than once but under ten times. The rearrangement uses TRBV5-1 and TRBJ2-1; TRBD2 aligns across 9 bases. The junction had 6 bases not matched to a gene; V was cut back by 5 bases and J by 3 bases. The CDR3 has 15 residues. Germline-derived CDR1 and CDR2 are SGHRS and YFSETQ. CDR3 DNA: TGCGCCAGCAGGTCTCGACTAGCGGTCTACAATGAGCAGTTCTTC. It encodes CASRSRLAVYNEQFF.

J is TRBJ2-7 and V is TRBV9, with 7 bases fitting TRBD1. The J segment lost 1 base and the V segment lost 0 bases, leaving 4 bases of the junction unmatched. The CDR3 is 15 amino acids. Germline assignment: CDR1 SGDLS and CDR2 YYNGEE. The DNA of the CDR3 is TGTGCCAGCAGCGTAGGGGACAGCCTATCCTACGAGCAGTACTTC. Its protein is CASSVGDSLSYEQYF.

This chain uses TRBV29-1 with TRBJ1-1; 9 nucleotides agree with TRBD1. Germline V gene lookup returns CDR1 SQVTM and CDR2 ANQGSEA. The CDR3 runs to 16 residues. Losses at the gene ends were 5 bases for V and 5 bases for J; bases not matched to a gene: 15. CDR3 amino acids: CSVLGAITGGRTEAFF. For the CDR3, the DNA is TGCAGCGTTCTGGGGGCTATAACAGGGGGCAGGACTGAAGCTTTCTTT.

This clone was seen a handful of times. The chain joins TRBV7-8 to TRBJ2-1, with 14 nucleotides matching TRBD2. The CDR3 is made up of 15 amino acids. The germline CDR1 and CDR2 sequences are SGHVS and FQNEAQ. Trimming took 8 bases from V and 10 from J; bases not matched to a gene: 10. The CDR3 DNA reads TGTGCCAGCCGCATGGGGACTAGCGGGGGTTGGGAGCAGTTCTTC. Protein product: CASRMGTSGGWEQFF.